The 26 T cell receptor beta chains given below trace back to one sample, sequenced in a study of CD8+CD57+ T cells in acquired aplastic anemia (dated 2018 in TCRdb). Sequenced on an Illumina HiSeq 2000. Genomic DNA was used as template for profiling of TCR beta VDJ combinations and CDR3 sequences. TCRdb redid the processing of the public reads, applying fastp at Q25 and MiXCR, and retained in-frame beta chains. For every CDR3 protein sequence, its rows merge into one entry that carries the most common genes and DNA. For this sample there are roughly 200,000 distinct CDR3 sequences; approximately 60% appear just once. The top ten clonotypes cover approximately 30% of the sample. Sequenced input: sorted CD4+, CD8+, or CD8+CD57+ T cells (not recorded which) from PBMCs. Receptors were obtained from a human donor in good health.

In DNA, the CDR3 is TGCAGCGCGTGGGTACTAGCGGGGGGGTACAATGAGCAGTTCTTC. Translating gives CSAWVLAGGYNEQFF. The gene calls are TRBV29-1 and TRBJ2-1; 13 positions agree with TRBD2. J lost 4 bases, V lost 7 bases, and 7 bases had no gene match. The CDR3 is made up of 15 amino acids. CDR1 is SQVTM and CDR2 is ANQGSEA in the germline V gene.

The rearrangement links TRBV2 to TRBJ2-5, with D tentatively TRBD2 (6 bases). The germline gives CDR1 SNHLY, CDR2 FYNNEI. The CDR3 runs 15 residues. The V end was cut by 2 bases, the J end by 5 bases, with 15 bases between. The DNA for the CDR3 is TGTGCCAGCAGTGAACTGGCACTAGCTGCTGAGACCCAGTACTTC. This gives the protein CASSELALAAETQYF.

This clonotype was counted many times. The chain uses TRBV7-9 and TRBJ1-2; D remains ambiguous. The length of the CDR3 is 15 residues. V shed 6 bases and J shed 4 bases, with 18 bases lying between them. CDR1 is SEHNR, CDR2 FQNEAQ, per germline (reference sequence). The CDR3 DNA sequence: TGTGCCAGCAGTTCACCAGCCGGACCTAGCTATGGCTACACCTTC. It specifies CASSSPAGPSYGYTF.

A single count supports this clonotype. A read error may explain this, as a much larger clone is one base away. The chain is built from TRBV27 and TRBJ2-7; either TRBD1 or TRBD2 may supply D (5 bases each). The CDR3 is 13 amino acids. CDR1 and CDR2 (germline): MNHEY, SMNVEV (reference sequence). V lost 3 bases to trimming and J lost 7 bases, with 13 bases between them. CDR3 sequence reads: CASSLGTLSEQYF. DNA for the CDR3: TGTGCCAGCAGTTTGGGGACCCTCAGTGAGCAGTACTTC.

The chain joins TRBV30 to TRBJ2-5, with no clear D. The CDR3 contains 12 residues. Germline V CDR1 and CDR2: GTSNPN, SVGIG (reference sequence). Trimming left V 3 bases short and J 5 bases short, with 10 bases between. CDR3 sequence (DNA): TGTGCCTGGAGCGGCAGCGCGGAGACCCAGTACTTC. Translated: CAWSGSAETQYF. Together with reference TRBV30 and TRBJ2-5, the CDR3 gives the full variable domain: SQTIHQWPATLVQPVGSPLSLECTVEGTSNPNLYWYRQAAGRGLQLLFYSVGIGQISSEVPQNLSASRPQDRQFILSSKKLLLSDSGFYLCAWSGSAETQYFGPGTRLLVL.

This clonotype was observed once. The V gene is TRBV15, the J gene TRBJ2-1, with D unresolved. The germline CDR1 and CDR2 sequences are LNHNV and YYDKDF (reference sequence). The CDR3 extends over 13 amino acids. Trimming cost V 8 bases and J 3 bases, with 11 bases left between them. CDR3 sequence: CATRNPVYNEQFF. CDR3 nucleotide sequence: TGTGCCACCCGGAACCCGGTCTACAATGAGCAGTTCTTC.

The genes are TRBV10-3 and TRBJ1-5; D gene uncertain. The V end was cut by 4 bases, the J end by 4 bases, with 11 bases between. The germline CDR1 and CDR2 sequences are ENHRY and SYGVKD. The CDR3 extends over 14 amino acids. CDR3 sequence (DNA): TGTGCCATCAGTGCAAGTCGAGATAATCAGCCCCAGCATTTT. It codes for CAISASRDNQPQHF.

The V and J genes are TRBV27 and TRBJ2-5; tentatively, D is TRBD1 (6 bases). Germline CDR1 MNHEY, CDR2 SMNVEV (reference sequence). The CDR3 consists of 15 residues. The V end lost 6 bases, the J end lost 2 bases, and 16 bases lay between the germline ends. CDR3 residues: CASSSAGQWQETQYF. In DNA, the CDR3 is TGTGCCAGCAGCTCCGCCGGACAGTGGCAAGAGACCCAGTACTTC.

The V call is TRBV10-3, the J call TRBJ2-1; D not certain. The germline V and J ends were trimmed by 4 bases and 0 bases, with 13 bases remaining between them. This CDR3 comprises 16 residues. CDR1 ENHRY and CDR2 SYGVKD come from the germline V gene. The DNA for the CDR3 is TGTGCCATCAGTGCCCCCCCGGAAGGCTCCTACAATGAGCAGTTCTTC. It is translated as CAISAPPEGSYNEQFF.

Concerning this clonotype: An end of the junction does not agree with germline; a read error may underlie this. This chain joins TRBV10-1 and TRBJ2-7; D may match TRBD1 or TRBD2 (5 bases each). The V gene's germline CDR1 is WNHNN and CDR2 SYGVQD (reference sequence). There are 12 residues in the CDR3. The CDR3 sequence is CASTNLRRGVLF. For the CDR3, the DNA is TGCGCCAGCACGAACCTTCGAAGGGGAGTCCTCTTC.

CDR3 coding DNA: TGTGCCAGCAGTTACTCGACGACAATGAACACTGAAGCTTTCTTT. Amino acids: CASSYSTTMNTEAFF. This chain links TRBV6-5 with TRBJ1-1; no clear D gene. The germline V and J ends were trimmed by 0 bases and 0 bases, with 8 bases remaining between them. This CDR3 region has 15 residues. The germline V gene has CDR1 MNHEY and CDR2 SVGAGI.

This chain links TRBV29-1 with TRBJ2-5, with no clear D. From germline, CDR1 is SQVTM and CDR2 ANQGSEA. CDR3 length: 12 residues. Trimming removed 8 bases from V and 4 bases from J, with 14 bases in between. Here the CDR3 DNA reads TGCAGCCCTTTAAAGGGCGGAGAGACCCAGTACTTC. Its protein product is CSPLKGGETQYF.

This clonotype has just one count. The rearrangement joins TRBV7-2 to TRBJ1-2, with unresolved D. This CDR3 has 13 residues. From germline, CDR1 is SGHTA and CDR2 FQGNSA. V lost 2 bases, J lost 2 bases, and 6 bases lay in between. The CDR3 loop reads CASSLLDNYGYTF. For the CDR3, the DNA is TGTGCCAGCAGCTTACTGGACAACTATGGCTACACCTTC. The full variable domain, with the rest looked up from reference TRBV7-2 and TRBJ1-2, is GAGVSQSPSNKVTEKGKDVELRCDPISGHTALYWYRQSLGQGLEFLIYFQGNSAPDKSGLPSDRFSAERTGGSVSTLTIQRTQQEDSAVYLCASSLLDNYGYTFGSGTRLTVV.

J is TRBJ1-6 and V is TRBV14, with no clear D. The V end lost 1 base, the J end lost 2 bases, and 9 bases lay between the germline ends. Germline V lookup: CDR1 SGHDN, CDR2 FVKESK. The CDR3 length is 16 residues. CDR3 coding DNA: TGTGCCAGCAGCCAAGGCGGCGGTGCCTATAATTCACCCCTCCACTTT. Its protein product is CASSQGGGAYNSPLHF.

The V gene is TRBV20-1, the J gene TRBJ2-7, with D perhaps matching TRBD1 (5 bases). Germline CDR1 DFQATT, CDR2 SNEGSKA (reference sequence). V was clipped by 3 bases and J by 0 bases, with 15 bases between them. This CDR3 has 15 residues. DNA of the CDR3: TGCAGTGCTAGCCGGAGCAGGGTCAGCTCCTACGAGCAGTACTTC. It encodes CSASRSRVSSYEQYF.

The chain employs TRBV7-3 and TRBJ1-6; D is unresolved. CDR3 size: 14 residues. V was shortened by 6 bases and J by 9 bases, with 15 bases between the two germline ends. CDR1 is SGHTA and CDR2 is FQGTGA in the germline V gene. CDR3 sequence: CASRTTLPGSPLHF. Written as DNA, the CDR3 is TGTGCCAGCAGGACGACCCTACCCGGTTCACCCCTCCACTTT.

This clonotype has a count of ten or more. V and J are TRBV4-3 and TRBJ1-3; weak D call: TRBD1 (5 bases). In germline, CDR1 is LGHNA, CDR2 YSLEER. This CDR3 comprises 15 residues. V was shortened by 4 bases and J by 0 bases, with 10 bases between the two germline ends. The CDR3 nucleotides read TGCGCCAGCAGCCGGGGGGGAAGCTCTGGAAACACCATATATTTT. The encoded protein is CASSRGGSSGNTIYF.

The V call is TRBV10-3, the J call TRBJ2-3; D remains unclear. V lost 10 bases, J lost 6 bases, and 8 bases lay in between. In germline, CDR1 is ENHRY, CDR2 SYGVKD. The CDR3 consists of 10 residues. The CDR3 DNA follows: TGTGCCACATCTCTGGATACGCAGTATTTT. As protein: CATSLDTQYF.

This rearrangement joins TRBV2 to TRBJ2-2, with no clear D. Germline V gives CDR1 SNHLY, CDR2 FYNNEI. The CDR3 sequence is 16 residues long. The germline V and J ends were trimmed by 5 bases and 0 bases, with 13 bases remaining between them. CDR3 residues: CASSRDPHPNTGELFF. The CDR3 DNA reads as TGTGCCAGCAGTAGGGATCCTCACCCGAACACCGGGGAGCTGTTTTTT.

There are many counts of this clonotype. CDR3 DNA sequence: TGTGCCAGCAGCTTAGGTAGGGGCCTGTCGCTGTCGGGTGGCTACACCTTC. Translation gives CASSLGRGLSLSGGYTF. The V gene is TRBV13, the J gene TRBJ1-2; tentative D call: TRBD1 (5 bases). CDR1 and CDR2 from the germline V gene are PRHDT and FYEKMQ (reference sequence). The V end was cut by 0 bases, the J end by 7 bases, with 21 bases between. CDR3 length: 17 amino acids. The variable domain in full, completed from reference TRBV13 and TRBJ1-2, reads AAGVIQSPRHLIKEKRETATLKCYPIPRHDTVYWYQQGPGQDPQFLISFYEKMQSDKGSIPDRFSAQQFSDYHSELNMSSLELGDSALYFCASSLGRGLSLSGGYTFGSGTRLTVV.

The genes are TRBV12-3 or TRBV12-4 and TRBJ1-1, with TRBD1 matching over 8 bases. Losses at the gene ends were 6 bases for V and 0 bases for J; bases not matched to a gene: 15. This CDR3 contains 18 residues. The CDR3 DNA reads as TGTGCCAGCAGCCCCCTCAATGAGGACAGGGTATTGAACACTGAAGCTTTCTTT. This sequence encodes CASSPLNEDRVLNTEAFF.

The rearrangement links TRBV7-8 to TRBJ1-1, with D hard to call. The CDR3 totals 11 residues. In germline, CDR1 is SGHVS, CDR2 FQNEAQ. Trimming stripped 5 bases from V and 5 bases from J, with 6 bases between. CDR3 DNA: TGTGCCAGCAGCCGAGTGACTGAAGCTTTCTTT. Its protein is CASSRVTEAFF.

This clonotype has a single count. The chain carries TRBV19 and TRBJ2-7, with 11 positions matching TRBD2. Trimming took 5 bases from V and 7 from J; bases not matched to a gene: 7. The CDR3 contains 14 residues. The germline CDR1 and CDR2 sequences are LNHDA and SQIVND (reference sequence). The CDR3 loop reads CASSSTSGKDEQYF. CDR3 DNA sequence: TGTGCCAGTAGTTCGACTAGCGGGAAGGATGAGCAGTACTTC.

Details on this clonotype: The junction does not match germline at one end; this may be a read error. The chain couples TRBV10-3 to TRBJ2-7; 14 bases are shared with TRBD2. The length of the CDR3 is 16 residues. The germline gives CDR1 ENHRY, CDR2 SYGVKD. CDR3 nucleotides: TGTGCCACCAGGGGGACTAGCGGGAGAAGCTCCTACGAGCAGTGCTTC. This sequence encodes CATRGTSGRSSYEQCF.

The chain has TRBV12-3 or TRBV12-4 and TRBJ2-2; D perhaps matches TRBD2 (6 bases). Trimming took 11 bases from V and 6 from J, leaving 10 bases between them. This CDR3 spans 11 amino acids. In DNA, the CDR3 is TGTGCCGTGTGGGGGGCCGGGGAGCTGTTTTTT. Translated: CAVWGAGELFF.

The chain couples TRBV7-6 to TRBJ2-3; D is possibly TRBD2 (5 bases). From germline, CDR1 is SGHVS and CDR2 FNYEAQ. The V and J ends lost 6 bases and 1 base respectively, with 11 bases between them. The CDR3 is 14 amino acids. CDR3 sequence reads: CASSSRTGTDTQYF. For the CDR3, the DNA is TGTGCCAGCAGTTCCCGGACTGGCACAGATACGCAGTATTTT.